This T cell receptor (beta chain) was profiled in a study of molecular identifiers for immune sequencing clone quantification (dated by TCRdb to the late 2010s). Broadly, across the study: For a replicate experiment, RNA from approximately 20,000 or 100,000 naive CD8 T cells was divided into five aliquots, of which four were sequenced. The study was a methods study using CD8 T cells to benchmark molecular-identifier clustering-based TCR repertoire sequencing (MIDCIRS) and TCR RNA copy counting.

Libraries of naive CD8 T cells were generated from about 19,000 to 1,100,000 sorted cells, with 10%, 30% or 50% of the purified RNA used. Naive CD8 T cells, defined as CD8+CD4-CCR7+CD45RA+, were FACS-sorted into RLT Plus buffer on a BD FACSAria II. Around 11 TCR copies' worth of Jurkat RNA were spiked into 20,000-1,000,000 naive CD8 T cell samples to test detection sensitivity. CD8 T cells were enriched with RosetteSep CD8+ T Cell Enrichment Cocktail and Ficoll-Paque, followed by ACK red cell lysis. V trim: 3 bases; J trim: 0 bases; unmatched bases: 1. Reading from cysteine to phenylalanine, the CDR3 counts 14 amino acids. CDR3 DNA is the only sequence kept; it has 42 bases, read in frame from the first base. CDR1 and CDR2, per the germline V gene (reference sequence), are LNHDA and SQIVND. The library was generated by PCR. Sequencing was performed on a NextSeq 500. Bulk TCR libraries were made following a previously described method, with the TCR primers given in Table S5. Purification of total RNA was performed with the Qiagen AllPrep DNA/RNA kit. Before analysis, reads from multiple sequencing runs of one library were combined. Processing in the source paper ran as follows. Reads were retained only if the reads had an exact TCR constant sequence, and the retained reads were trimmed to 150 nt and grouped according to their 12-nt molecular barcodes. Reads within each barcode group were sub-clustered using a 15% Levenshtein threshold, and quality-weighted consensus sequences were constructed for each RNA molecule. Non-functional sequences were discarded, and so were lower-count sequences lying one edit away from another sequence. Based on a fit of two negative binomial distributions, barcode sub-clusters having less than 20% of the maximum read count were discarded. In-frame beta chains were kept once TCRdb had trimmed the public reads at Q25 with fastp and called clones with MiXCR. Entries are consolidated by CDR3 protein sequence, retaining the most common genes and DNA. The V and J calls reflect TCRdb's pipeline rather than the authors' work. This sample is represented by about 97,000 distinct CDR3 sequences; approximately 25% of them were singletons. 0.94% of the sample goes to the ten largest clones.

With regard to this clonotype: The antigen it recognizes is unknown. No base quality values were provided; no much bigger clone lies one nucleotide off.

General study outcomes and caveats: Modeling estimated about 3.3 recovered TCR RNA copies per cell, compared with about 10 by digital PCR, which implies about 30% capture efficiency. The naive libraries included spiked-in Jurkat TCR RNA (around 9 copies' worth), and this Jurkat TCR RNA is not part of the donor repertoire. Without barcode sub-clustering, chimeric consensus sequences inflated TCR diversity; chimeras reached as high as 47%. In CMV-specific effector cells, over 97% of molecules were held by clones above 20 RNA copies, whereas under 1% of molecules were held by such clones in naive cells. Highly expanded clone sizes could be underestimated if identical TCR molecules share a barcode. Spiked-in Jurkat TCR RNA equal to a single cell's worth was reported to be detectable even within 1,100,000 naive CD8 T cells.

The sequence is built from TRBV19 and TRBJ1-1, and 7 junctional nucleotides match TRBD1. The source material was naive CD8+ T cells from blood, with Jurkat cell RNA spiked in. The cell subset or site label, as the study defines it: FACS-sorted CD8+CD4-CCR7+CD45RA+ naive T cells. The sequence was collected from a human donor in good health. Some libraries in this study had Jurkat cell RNA spiked in. At the DNA level, the sequence is TGTGCCAGTAGTATGACAGGGATGAACACTGAAGCTTTCTTT. Its translation reads: CASSMTGMNTEAFF. Extended through the reference TRBV19 and TRBJ1-1 proteins, this CDR3 yields the full variable domain: DGGITQSPKYLFRKEGQNVTLSCEQNLNHDAMYWYRQDPGQGLRLIYYSQIVNDFQKGDIAEGYSVSREKKESFPLTVTSAQKNPTAFYLCASSMTGMNTEAFFGQGTRLTVV.